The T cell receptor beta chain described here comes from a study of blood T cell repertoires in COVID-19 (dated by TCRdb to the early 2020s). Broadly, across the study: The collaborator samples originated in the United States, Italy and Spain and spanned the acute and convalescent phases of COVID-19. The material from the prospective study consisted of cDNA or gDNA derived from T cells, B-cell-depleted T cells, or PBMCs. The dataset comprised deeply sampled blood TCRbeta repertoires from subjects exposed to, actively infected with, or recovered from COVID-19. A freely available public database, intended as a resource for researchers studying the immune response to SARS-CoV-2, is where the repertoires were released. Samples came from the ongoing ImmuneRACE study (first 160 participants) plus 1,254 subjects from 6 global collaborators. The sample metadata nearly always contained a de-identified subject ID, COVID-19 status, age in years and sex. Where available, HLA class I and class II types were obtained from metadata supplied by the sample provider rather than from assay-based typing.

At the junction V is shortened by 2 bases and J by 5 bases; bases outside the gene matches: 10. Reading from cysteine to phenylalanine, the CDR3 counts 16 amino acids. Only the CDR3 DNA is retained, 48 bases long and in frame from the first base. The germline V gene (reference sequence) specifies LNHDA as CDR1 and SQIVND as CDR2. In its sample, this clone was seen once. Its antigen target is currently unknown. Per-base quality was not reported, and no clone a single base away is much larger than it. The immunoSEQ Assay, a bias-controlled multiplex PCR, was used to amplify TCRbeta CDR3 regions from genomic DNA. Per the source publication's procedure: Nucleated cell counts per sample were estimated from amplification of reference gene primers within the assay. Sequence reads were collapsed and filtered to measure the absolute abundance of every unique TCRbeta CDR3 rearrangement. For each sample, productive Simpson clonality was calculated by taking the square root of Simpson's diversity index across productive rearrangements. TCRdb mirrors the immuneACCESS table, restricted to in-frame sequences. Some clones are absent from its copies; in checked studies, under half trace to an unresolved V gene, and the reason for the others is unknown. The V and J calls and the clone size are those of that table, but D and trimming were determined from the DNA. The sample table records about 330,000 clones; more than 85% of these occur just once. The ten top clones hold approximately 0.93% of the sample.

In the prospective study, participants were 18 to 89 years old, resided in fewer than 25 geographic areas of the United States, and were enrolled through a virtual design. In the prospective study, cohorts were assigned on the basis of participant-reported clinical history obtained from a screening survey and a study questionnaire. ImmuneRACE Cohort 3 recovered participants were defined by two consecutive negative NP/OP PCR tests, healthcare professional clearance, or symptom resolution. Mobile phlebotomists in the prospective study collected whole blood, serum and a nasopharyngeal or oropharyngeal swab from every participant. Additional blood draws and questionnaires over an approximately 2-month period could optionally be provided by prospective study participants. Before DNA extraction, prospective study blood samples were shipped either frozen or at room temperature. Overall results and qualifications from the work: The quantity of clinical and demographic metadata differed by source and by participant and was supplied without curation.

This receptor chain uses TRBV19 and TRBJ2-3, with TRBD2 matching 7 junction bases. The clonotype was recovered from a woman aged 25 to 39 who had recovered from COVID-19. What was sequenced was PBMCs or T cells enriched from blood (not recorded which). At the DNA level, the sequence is TGTGCCAGTAGTATACCCGGGGGGACCGCGGGAGATACGCAGTATTTT. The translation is CASSIPGGTAGDTQYF.